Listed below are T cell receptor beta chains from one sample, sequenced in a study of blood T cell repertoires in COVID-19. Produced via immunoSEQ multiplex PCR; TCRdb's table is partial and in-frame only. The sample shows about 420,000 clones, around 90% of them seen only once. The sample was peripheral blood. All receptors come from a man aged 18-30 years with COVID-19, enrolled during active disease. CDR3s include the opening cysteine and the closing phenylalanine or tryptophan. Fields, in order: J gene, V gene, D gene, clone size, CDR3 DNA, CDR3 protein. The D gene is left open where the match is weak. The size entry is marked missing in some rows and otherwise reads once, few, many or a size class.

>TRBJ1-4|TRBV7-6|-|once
TGTGCCAGCAGCTTAATGGCAGCTAATGAAAAACTGTTTTTT
CASSLMAANEKLFF
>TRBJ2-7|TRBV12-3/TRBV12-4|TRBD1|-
TGTGCCAGCAGTGGACAGGGTTTCGAGCAGTACTTC
CASSGQGFEQYF
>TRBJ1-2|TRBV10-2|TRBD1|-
TGCGCCAGCAGAGCAGGGGGCTTCGCTAACTATGGCTACACCTTC
CASRAGGFANYGYTF
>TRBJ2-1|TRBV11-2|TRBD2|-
TGTGCCAGCAGCCCTAGCGGGAGGGCCGGTGAGCAGTTCTTC
CASSPSGRAGEQFF
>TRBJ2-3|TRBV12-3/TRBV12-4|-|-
TGTGCCAGCGTTAAGAGGGGGTCCGATACGCAGTATTTT
CASVKRGSDTQYF
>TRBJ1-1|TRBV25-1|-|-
TGTGCCAGCAGTGAGAGACAGGCATCGGCTGAAGCTTTCTTT
CASSERQASAEAFF
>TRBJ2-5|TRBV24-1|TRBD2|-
TGTGCCACCAGTGAAATCCGGACTAGCGGGCGGGAGACCCAGTACTTC
CATSEIRTSGRETQYF
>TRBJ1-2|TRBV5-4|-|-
TGTGCCAGCAGCGGCCGAAACTATGGCTACACCTTC
CASSGRNYGYTF
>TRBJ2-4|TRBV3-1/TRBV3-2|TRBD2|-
TGTGCCAGCAGCCAAGAACTAGCGTTCCTTGGGAACATTCAGTACTTC
CASSQELAFLGNIQYF
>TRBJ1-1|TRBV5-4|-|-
TGTGCCAGCAGCTGGGCGGGGAACACTGAAGCTTTCTTT
CASSWAGNTEAFF
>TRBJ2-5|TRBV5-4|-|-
TGTGCCAGCAGCCACCAGTTGGAGACCCAGTACTTC
CASSHQLETQYF